This T cell receptor (beta chain) comes out of a study of T cell responses to AZD1222 COVID-19 vaccine. Whole-study findings and limits: Females made up more of the donors, who were largely white British, and clonal diversity may have come out too low. Spike regions recognized by vaccine-associated CD4 TCRs spanned the protein, led by 160-218 and 743-854.

Libraries were prepared by immunoSEQ multiplex PCR; TCRdb keeps only in-frame clonotypes and omits some of them. The sample consists of 130,000 to 150,000 clones, 80% to 90% of them appearing once. The V end was cut by 6 bases, the J end by 2 bases, with 8 bases between. The CDR3 extends over 13 amino acids. As regards this clone: The antigen is unknown.

Sequences were derived from peripheral blood, sampled on day 0 of AZD1222 vaccination. This clonotype was obtained from an adult in good health. V gene TRBV12-3 or TRBV12-4 combines with J gene TRBJ1-3; no reliable D call. CDR3 DNA: TGTGCCAGCAGGCGGTCAGCTGGAAACACCATATATTTT. The encoded protein is CASRRSAGNTIYF.